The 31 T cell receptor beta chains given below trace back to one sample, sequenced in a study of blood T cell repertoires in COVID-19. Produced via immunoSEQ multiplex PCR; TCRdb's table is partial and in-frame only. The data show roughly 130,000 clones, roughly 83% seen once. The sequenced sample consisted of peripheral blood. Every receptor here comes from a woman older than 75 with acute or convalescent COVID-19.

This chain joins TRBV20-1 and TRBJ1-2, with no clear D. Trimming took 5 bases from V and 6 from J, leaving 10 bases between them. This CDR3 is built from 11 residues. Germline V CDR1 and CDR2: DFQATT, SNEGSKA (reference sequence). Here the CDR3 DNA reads TGCAGTGCTCATGACGGGAATGGCTACACCTTC. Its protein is CSAHDGNGYTF.

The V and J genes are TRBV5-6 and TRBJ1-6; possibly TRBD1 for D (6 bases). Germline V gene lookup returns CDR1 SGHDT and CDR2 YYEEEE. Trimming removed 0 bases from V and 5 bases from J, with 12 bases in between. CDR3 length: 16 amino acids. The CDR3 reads CASSLVLQGNNSPLHF. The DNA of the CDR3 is TGTGCCAGCAGCTTGGTATTGCAGGGGAATAATTCACCCCTCCACTTT.

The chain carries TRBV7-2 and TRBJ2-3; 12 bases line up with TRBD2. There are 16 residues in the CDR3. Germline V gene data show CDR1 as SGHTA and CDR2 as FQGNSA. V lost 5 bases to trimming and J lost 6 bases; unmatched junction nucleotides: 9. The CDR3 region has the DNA TGTGCCAGCAGCAATAGACTAGCGGGGGCGAGGGATACGCAGTATTTT. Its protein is CASSNRLAGARDTQYF. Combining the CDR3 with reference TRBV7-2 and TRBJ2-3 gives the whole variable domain GAGVSQSPSNKVTEKGKDVELRCDPISGHTALYWYRQSLGQGLEFLIYFQGNSAPDKSGLPSDRFSAERTGGSVSTLTIQRTQQEDSAVYLCASSNRLAGARDTQYFGPGTRLTVL.

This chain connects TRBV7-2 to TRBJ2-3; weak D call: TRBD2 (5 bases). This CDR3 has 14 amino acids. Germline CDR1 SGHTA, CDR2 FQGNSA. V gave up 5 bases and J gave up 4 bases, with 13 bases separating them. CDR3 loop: CASSTDLAADTQYF. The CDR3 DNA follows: TGTGCCAGCAGCACTGACCTAGCTGCAGATACGCAGTATTTT.

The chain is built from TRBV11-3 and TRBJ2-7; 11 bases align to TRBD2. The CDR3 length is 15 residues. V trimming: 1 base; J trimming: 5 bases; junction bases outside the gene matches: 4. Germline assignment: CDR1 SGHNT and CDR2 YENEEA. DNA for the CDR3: TGTGCCAGCAGCTTAGGCCTAGCGGGGGGTGACGAGCAGTACTTC. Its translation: CASSLGLAGGDEQYF.

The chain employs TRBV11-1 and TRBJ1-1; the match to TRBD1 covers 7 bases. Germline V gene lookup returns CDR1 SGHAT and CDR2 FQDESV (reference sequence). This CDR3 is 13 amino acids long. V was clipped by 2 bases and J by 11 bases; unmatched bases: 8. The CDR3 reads CASSLYDRVDAFF. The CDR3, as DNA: TGTGCCAGCAGCTTATACGACAGGGTAGACGCTTTCTTT.

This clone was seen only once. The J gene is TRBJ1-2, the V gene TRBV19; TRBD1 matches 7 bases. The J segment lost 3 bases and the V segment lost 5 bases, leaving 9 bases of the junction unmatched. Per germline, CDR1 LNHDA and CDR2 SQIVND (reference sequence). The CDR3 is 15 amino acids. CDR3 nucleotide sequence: TGTGCCAGTAGTGCCCCGACAGGGTTGGACTATGGCTACACCTTC. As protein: CASSAPTGLDYGYTF.

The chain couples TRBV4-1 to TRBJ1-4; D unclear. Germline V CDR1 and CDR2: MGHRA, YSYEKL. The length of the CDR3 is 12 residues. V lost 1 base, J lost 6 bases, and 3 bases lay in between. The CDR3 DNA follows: TGCGCCAGCAGCCAAGCCTATGAAAAACTGTTTTTT. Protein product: CASSQAYEKLFF.

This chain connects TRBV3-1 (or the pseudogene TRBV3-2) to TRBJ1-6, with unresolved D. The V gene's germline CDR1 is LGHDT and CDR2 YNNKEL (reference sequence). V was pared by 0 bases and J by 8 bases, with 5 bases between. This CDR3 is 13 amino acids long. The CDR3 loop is CASSQDGDSPLHF. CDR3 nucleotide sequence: TGTGCCAGCAGCCAAGACGGGGATTCACCCCTCCACTTT.

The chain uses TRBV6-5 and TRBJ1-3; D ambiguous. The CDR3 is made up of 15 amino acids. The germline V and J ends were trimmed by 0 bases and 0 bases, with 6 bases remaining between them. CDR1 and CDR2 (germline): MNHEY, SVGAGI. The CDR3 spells CASSYSGGSGNTIYF. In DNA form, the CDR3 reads TGTGCCAGCAGTTACTCCGGCGGCTCTGGAAACACCATATATTTT.

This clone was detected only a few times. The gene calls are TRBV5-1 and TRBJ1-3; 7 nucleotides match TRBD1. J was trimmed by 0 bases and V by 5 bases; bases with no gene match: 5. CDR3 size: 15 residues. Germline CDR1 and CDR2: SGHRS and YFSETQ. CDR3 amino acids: CASRVDRNSGNTIYF. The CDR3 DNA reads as TGCGCCAGCAGGGTGGACAGGAACTCTGGAAACACCATATATTTT.

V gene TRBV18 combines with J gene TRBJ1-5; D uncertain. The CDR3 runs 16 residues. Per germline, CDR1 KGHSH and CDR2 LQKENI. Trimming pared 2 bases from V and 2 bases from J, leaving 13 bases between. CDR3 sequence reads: CASSPVQDGGNQPQHF. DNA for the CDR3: TGTGCCAGCTCACCAGTGCAGGACGGGGGCAATCAGCCCCAGCATTTT. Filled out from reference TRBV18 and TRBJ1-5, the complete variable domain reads NAGVMQNPRHLVRRRGQEARLRCSPMKGHSHVYWYRQLPEEGLKFMVYLQKENIIDESGMPKERFSAEFPKEGPSILRIQQVVRGDSAAYFCASSPVQDGGNQPQHFGDGTRLSIL.

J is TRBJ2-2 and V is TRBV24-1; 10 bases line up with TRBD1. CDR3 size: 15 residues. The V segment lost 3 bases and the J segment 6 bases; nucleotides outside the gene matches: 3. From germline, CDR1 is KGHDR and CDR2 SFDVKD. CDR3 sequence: CATSDAGQGSGELFF. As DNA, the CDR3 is TGTGCCACCAGTGATGCGGGACAGGGGTCCGGGGAGCTGTTTTTT.

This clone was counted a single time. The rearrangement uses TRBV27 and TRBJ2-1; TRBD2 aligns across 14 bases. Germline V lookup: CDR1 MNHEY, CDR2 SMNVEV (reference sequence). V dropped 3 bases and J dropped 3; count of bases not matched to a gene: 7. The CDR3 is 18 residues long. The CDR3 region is CASSLDGGTSGGYNEQFF. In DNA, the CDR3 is TGTGCCAGCAGTTTGGACGGGGGGACTAGCGGGGGCTACAATGAGCAGTTCTTC.

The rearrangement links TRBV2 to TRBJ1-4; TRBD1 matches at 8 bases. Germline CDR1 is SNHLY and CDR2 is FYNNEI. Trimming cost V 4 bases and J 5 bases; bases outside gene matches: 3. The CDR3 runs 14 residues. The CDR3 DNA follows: TGTGCCAGCAGTGGGACAGGGCAGAATGAAAAACTGTTTTTT. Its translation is CASSGTGQNEKLFF.

The CDR3 DNA reads TGTGCCAGCAGCTTAATGATGTCGGAGGAAGCTTTCTTT. Translated, it gives CASSLMMSEEAFF. The rearrangement joins TRBV11-1 to TRBJ1-1; D is unresolved. Germline loops: CDR1 SGHAT, CDR2 FQDESV (reference sequence). The CDR3 loop spans 13 amino acids. Trimming left V 2 bases short and J 8 bases short, with 12 bases between.

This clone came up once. For the CDR3, the DNA is TGTGCCAGCAGTTTCTACAGGGGGAATAATTCACCCCTCCACTTT. Amino acids: CASSFYRGNNSPLHF. The rearrangement joins TRBV6-2 or TRBV6-3 to TRBJ1-6; 8 nucleotides align to TRBD1. The CDR3 spans 15 residues. Looked up from germline, CDR1 is MNHEY and CDR2 is SVGEGT. Losses at the gene ends were 4 bases for V and 5 bases for J; bases not matched to a gene: 4.

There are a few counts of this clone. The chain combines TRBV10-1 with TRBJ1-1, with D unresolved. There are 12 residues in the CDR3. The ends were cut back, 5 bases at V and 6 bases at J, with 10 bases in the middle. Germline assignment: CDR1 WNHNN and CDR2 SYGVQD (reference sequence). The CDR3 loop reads CASSRGTAEAFF. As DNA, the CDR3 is TGCGCCAGCAGTAGAGGAACGGCTGAAGCTTTCTTT.

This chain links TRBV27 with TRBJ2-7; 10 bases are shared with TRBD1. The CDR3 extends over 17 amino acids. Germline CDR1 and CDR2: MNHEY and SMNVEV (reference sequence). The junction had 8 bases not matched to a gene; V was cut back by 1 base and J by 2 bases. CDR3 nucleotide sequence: TGTGCCAGCAGTTTATTGCCCGACAGGGGGCTACCCTACGAGCAGTACTTC. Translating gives CASSLLPDRGLPYEQYF.

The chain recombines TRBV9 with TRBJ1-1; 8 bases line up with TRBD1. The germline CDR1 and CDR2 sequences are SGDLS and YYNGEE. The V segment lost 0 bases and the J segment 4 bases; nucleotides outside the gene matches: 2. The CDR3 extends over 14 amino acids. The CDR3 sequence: CASSVAQGVTEAFF. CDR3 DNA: TGTGCCAGCAGCGTAGCACAGGGGGTCACTGAAGCTTTCTTT.

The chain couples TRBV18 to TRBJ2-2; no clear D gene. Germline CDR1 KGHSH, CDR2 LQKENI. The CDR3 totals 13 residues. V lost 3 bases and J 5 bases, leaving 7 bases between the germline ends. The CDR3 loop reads CASSPPGTGELFF. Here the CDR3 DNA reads TGTGCCAGCTCACCGCCCGGGACCGGGGAGCTGTTTTTT.

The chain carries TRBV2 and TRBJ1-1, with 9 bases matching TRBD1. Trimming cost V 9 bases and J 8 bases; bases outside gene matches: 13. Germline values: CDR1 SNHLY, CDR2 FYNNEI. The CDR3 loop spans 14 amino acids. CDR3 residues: CARQLQSGTGEAFF. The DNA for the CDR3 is TGTGCCAGGCAGCTCCAATCCGGGACAGGGGAAGCTTTCTTT.

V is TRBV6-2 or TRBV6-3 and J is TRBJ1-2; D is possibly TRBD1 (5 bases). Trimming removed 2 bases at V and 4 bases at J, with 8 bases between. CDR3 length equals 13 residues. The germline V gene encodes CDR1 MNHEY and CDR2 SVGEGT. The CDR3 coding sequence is TGTGCCAGCAGTTACCAGGGTACCTATGGCTACACCTTC. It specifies CASSYQGTYGYTF.

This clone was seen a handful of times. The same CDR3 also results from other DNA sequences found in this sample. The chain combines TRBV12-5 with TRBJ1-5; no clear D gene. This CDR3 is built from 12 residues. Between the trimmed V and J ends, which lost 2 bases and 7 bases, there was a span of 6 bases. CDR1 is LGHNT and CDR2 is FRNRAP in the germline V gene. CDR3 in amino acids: CASGLNSQPQHF. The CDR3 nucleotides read TGTGCTAGTGGTTTGAACTCCCAGCCCCAGCATTTT.

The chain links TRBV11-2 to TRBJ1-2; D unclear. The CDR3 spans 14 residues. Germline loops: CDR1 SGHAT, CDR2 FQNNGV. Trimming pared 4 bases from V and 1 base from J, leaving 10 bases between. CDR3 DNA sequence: TGTGCCAGCAGCTCCCCTGGCAGTAACTATGGCTACACCTTC. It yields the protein CASSSPGSNYGYTF.

In nucleotides, the CDR3 is TGTGCCAGCAGCAAAGAGGGGCGGGCAGGGGTAGGAGAGACCCAGTACTTC. Translating gives CASSKEGRAGVGETQYF. V is TRBV21-1 and J is TRBJ2-5; the table assigns TRBD1, which was not confirmed against the DNA. TRBV21-1 is labeled a pseudogene. The CDR3 is 17 residues long.

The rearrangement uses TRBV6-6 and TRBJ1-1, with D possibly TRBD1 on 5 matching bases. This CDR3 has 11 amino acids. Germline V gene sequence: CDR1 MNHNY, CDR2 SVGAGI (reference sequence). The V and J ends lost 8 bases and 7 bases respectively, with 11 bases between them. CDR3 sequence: CASALTDEAFF. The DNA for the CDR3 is TGTGCCAGCGCGTTGACAGATGAAGCTTTCTTT.

This CDR3 is CASSARTGYEQYF. CDR3 in DNA: TGTGCCAGCAGCGCCCGGACAGGTTACGAGCAGTACTTC. The chain carries TRBV11-3 and TRBJ2-7; 7 bases map to TRBD1. The junction had 5 bases not matched to a gene; V was cut back by 5 bases and J by 4 bases. The CDR3 has 13 amino acids. Per the germline V gene, CDR1 is SGHNT and CDR2 is YENEEA. Using reference TRBV11-3 and TRBJ2-7 for the parts outside the CDR3, the full variable domain is EAGVVQSPRYKIIEKKQPVAFWCNPISGHNTLYWYLQNLGQGPELLIRYENEEAVDDSQLPKDRFSAERLKGVDSTLKIQPAELGDSAVYLCASSARTGYEQYFGPGTRLTVT.

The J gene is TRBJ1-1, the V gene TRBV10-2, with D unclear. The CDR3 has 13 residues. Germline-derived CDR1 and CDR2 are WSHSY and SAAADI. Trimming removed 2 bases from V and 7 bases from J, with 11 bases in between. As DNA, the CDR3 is TGCGCCAGCAGTGAGCAGGACGGACTTGAAGCTTTCTTT. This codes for CASSEQDGLEAFF.

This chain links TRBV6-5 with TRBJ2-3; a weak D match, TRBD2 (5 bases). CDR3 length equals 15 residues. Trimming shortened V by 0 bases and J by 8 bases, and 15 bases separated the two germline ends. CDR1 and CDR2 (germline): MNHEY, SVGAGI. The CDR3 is CASSYSGAVEVTQYF. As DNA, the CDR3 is TGTGCCAGCAGTTACTCGGGTGCGGTGGAGGTTACGCAGTATTTT.

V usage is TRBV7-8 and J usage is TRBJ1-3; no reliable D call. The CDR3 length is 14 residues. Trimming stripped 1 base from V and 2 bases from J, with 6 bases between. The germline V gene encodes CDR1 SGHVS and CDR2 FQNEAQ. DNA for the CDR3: TGTGCCAGCAGCTTAGGGGGAGCTGGAAACACCATATATTTT. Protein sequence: CASSLGGAGNTIYF.